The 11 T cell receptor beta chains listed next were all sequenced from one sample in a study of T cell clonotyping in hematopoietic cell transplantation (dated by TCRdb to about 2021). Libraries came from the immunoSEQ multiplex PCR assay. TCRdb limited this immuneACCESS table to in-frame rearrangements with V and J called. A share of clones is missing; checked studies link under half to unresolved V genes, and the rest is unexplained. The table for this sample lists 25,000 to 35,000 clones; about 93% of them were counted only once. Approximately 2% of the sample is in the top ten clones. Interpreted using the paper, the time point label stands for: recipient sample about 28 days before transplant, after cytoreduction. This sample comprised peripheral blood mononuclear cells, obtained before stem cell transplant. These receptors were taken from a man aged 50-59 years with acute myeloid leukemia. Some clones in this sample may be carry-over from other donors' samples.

The CDR3 spells CSDRLIAKNIQYF. The DNA for the CDR3 is TGCAGCGACAGGTTAATAGCCAAAAACATTCAGTACTTC. The V and J genes are TRBV29-1 and TRBJ2-4; TRBD1 is a possible D gene (5 bases). Germline V CDR1 and CDR2: SQVTM, ANQGSEA. CDR3 length equals 13 residues. V lost 7 bases and J lost 0, with 10 bases in between.

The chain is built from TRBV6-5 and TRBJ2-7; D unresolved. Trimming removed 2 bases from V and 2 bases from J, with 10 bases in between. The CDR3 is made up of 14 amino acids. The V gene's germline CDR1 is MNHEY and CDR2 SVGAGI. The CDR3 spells CASSYVPNTYEQYF. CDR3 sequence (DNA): TGTGCCAGCAGTTACGTGCCAAACACCTACGAGCAGTACTTC.

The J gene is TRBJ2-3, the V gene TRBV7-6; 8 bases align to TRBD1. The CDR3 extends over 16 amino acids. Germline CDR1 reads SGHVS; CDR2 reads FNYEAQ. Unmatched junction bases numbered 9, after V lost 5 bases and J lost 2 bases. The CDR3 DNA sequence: TGTGCCAGCAGCCCTAGGCGGGGACAGGCCACAGATACGCAGTATTTT. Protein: CASSPRRGQATDTQYF. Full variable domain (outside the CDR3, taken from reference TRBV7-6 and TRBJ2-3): GAGVSQSPRYKVTKRGQDVALRCDPISGHVSLYWYRQALGQGPEFLTYFNYEAQQDKSGLPNDRFSAERPEGSISTLTIQRTEQRDSAMYRCASSPRRGQATDTQYFGPGTRLTVL.

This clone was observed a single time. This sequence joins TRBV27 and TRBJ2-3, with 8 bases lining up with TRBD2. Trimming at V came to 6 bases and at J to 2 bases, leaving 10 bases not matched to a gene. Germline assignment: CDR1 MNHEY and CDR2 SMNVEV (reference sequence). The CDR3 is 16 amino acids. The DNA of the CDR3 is TGTGCCAGCAGCGAATACACTAGCGGAGACACAGATACGCAGTATTTT. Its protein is CASSEYTSGDTDTQYF.

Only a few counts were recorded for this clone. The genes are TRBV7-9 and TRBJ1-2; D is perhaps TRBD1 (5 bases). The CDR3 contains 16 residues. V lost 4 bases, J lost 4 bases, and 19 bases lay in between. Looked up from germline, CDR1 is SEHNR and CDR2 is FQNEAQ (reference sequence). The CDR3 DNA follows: TGTGCCAGCAGCTCCCGGGTTATGGGGGTGCTCTATGGCTACACCTTC. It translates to CASSSRVMGVLYGYTF.

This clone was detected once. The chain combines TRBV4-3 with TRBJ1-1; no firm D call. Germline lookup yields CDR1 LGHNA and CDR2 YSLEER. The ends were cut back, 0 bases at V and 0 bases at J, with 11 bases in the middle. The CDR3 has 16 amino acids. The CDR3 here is CASSQDPRLMNTEAFF. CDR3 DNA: TGCGCCAGCAGCCAAGATCCGAGACTGATGAACACTGAAGCTTTCTTT.

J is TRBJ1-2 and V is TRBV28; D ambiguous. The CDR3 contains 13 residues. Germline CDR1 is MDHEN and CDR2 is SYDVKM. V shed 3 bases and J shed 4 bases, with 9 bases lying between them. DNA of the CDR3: TGTGCCAGCAGTTTGGAGTTGACCTATGGCTACACCTTC. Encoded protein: CASSLELTYGYTF.

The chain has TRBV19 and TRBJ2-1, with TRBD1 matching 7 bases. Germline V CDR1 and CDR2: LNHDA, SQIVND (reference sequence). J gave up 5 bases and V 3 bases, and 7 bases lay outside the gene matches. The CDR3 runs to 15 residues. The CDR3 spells CASSIGTVINNEQFF. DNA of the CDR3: TGTGCCAGTAGTATCGGGACAGTTATCAACAATGAGCAGTTCTTC.

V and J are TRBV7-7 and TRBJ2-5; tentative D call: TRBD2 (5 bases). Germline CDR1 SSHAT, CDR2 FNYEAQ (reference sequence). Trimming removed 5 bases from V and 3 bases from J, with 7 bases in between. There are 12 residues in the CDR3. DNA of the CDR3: TGTGCCAGCAGCGGACTGGAAGAGACCCAGTACTTC. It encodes CASSGLEETQYF.

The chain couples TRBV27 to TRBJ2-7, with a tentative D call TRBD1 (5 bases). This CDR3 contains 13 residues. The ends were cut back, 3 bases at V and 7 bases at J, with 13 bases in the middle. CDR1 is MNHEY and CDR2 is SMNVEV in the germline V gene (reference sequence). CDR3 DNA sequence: TGTGCCAGCAGTTTTAACGGACACTCGGAGCAGTACTTC. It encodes CASSFNGHSEQYF.

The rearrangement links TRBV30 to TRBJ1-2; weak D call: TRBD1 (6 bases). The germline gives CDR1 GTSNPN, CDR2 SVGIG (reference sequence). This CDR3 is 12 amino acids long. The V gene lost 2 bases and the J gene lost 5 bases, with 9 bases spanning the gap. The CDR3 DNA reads TGTGCCTGGAGTATAGGGGGATATGGCTACACCTTC. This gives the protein CAWSIGGYGYTF.